The next 15 T cell receptor beta chains were all read from a single sample in a study of cytomegalovirus exposure and HLA in healthy donors (dated by TCRdb to about 2017). Library preparation was by the immunoSEQ multiplex PCR assay. For the multiplex PCR, a mixture combining 60 forward primers for TCR Vbeta segments and 13 reverse primers for TCR Jbeta segments was used. TCRdb carries this immuneACCESS record with in-frame sequences only. Its versions omit some clonotypes, under half of them owing to an unresolved V gene in the studies checked, with the rest unexplained. This sample comprises some 90,000 clones, 76% of them detected only once. The biggest ten clones account for less than 4% of the sample. The sample was PBMCs. The receptors were sampled from a man aged 40-49 years in good health and CMV-seronegative.

In this sample, this clone turned up once. The CDR3 nucleotides are TGTGCCAGCAGTTTAGTGACCGGACAGACCTATGGCTACACCTTC. This encodes CASSLVTGQTYGYTF. V and J are TRBV27 and TRBJ1-2; tentatively, D is TRBD1 (6 bases). Looked up from germline, CDR1 is MNHEY and CDR2 is SMNVEV (reference sequence). V was cut by 2 bases and J by 4 bases, with 14 bases left in between. CDR3 length: 15 residues.

The rearrangement uses TRBV7-3 and TRBJ2-1; TRBD1 matches 9 bases. CDR1 and CDR2 from the germline V gene are SGHTA and FQGTGA. This CDR3 contains 16 residues. V shed 1 base, J shed 4 bases, and the junction held 5 bases outside the gene matches. The CDR3 sequence is CASSLNPGQGYNEQFF. As DNA, the CDR3 is TGTGCCAGCAGCTTAAACCCGGGACAGGGTTACAATGAGCAGTTCTTC. The whole variable domain, remainder taken from reference TRBV7-3 and TRBJ2-1, is GAGVSQTPSNKVTEKGKYVELRCDPISGHTALYWYRQSLGQGPEFLIYFQGTGAADDSGLPNDRFFAVRPEGSVSTLKIQRTERGDSAVYLCASSLNPGQGYNEQFFGPGTRLTVL.

This clone was seen just once. This CDR3 reads CASSQDKADRETDYEQYF. CDR3 DNA: TGCGCCAGCAGCCAGGACAAAGCCGACAGGGAAACTGACTACGAGCAGTACTTC. The chain joins TRBV4-1 to TRBJ2-5, with TRBD1 identical over 7 bases. The DNA end favors TRBJ2-7, so the J call may be wrong. Germline V gives CDR1 MGHRA, CDR2 YSYEKL. The length of the CDR3 is 18 residues.

This chain connects TRBV14 to TRBJ1-5; D is undetermined. The CDR3 consists of 19 residues. Germline lookup yields CDR1 SGHDN and CDR2 FVKESK. V dropped 1 base and J dropped 0 bases, with 19 bases sitting between them. CDR3 loop: CASSQAKRVTPYSNQPQHF. Here the CDR3 DNA reads TGTGCCAGCAGCCAAGCGAAGCGGGTCACACCGTATAGCAATCAGCCCCAGCATTTT.

This chain joins TRBV11-2 and TRBJ1-1; 7 nucleotides align to TRBD1. There are 13 residues in the CDR3. Germline assignment: CDR1 SGHAT and CDR2 FQNNGV. The V gene end was trimmed by 5 bases and the J gene end by 4 bases; junction bases not matched to a gene: 4. CDR3 sequence reads: CASSTTGITEAFF. The CDR3 DNA follows: TGTGCCAGCAGCACGACAGGGATCACTGAAGCTTTCTTT.

The chain combines TRBV29-1 with TRBJ2-7; 11 bases align to TRBD1. Germline values: CDR1 SQVTM, CDR2 ANQGSEA. V was clipped by 7 bases and J by 2 bases; unmatched bases: 7. This CDR3 spans 14 amino acids. CDR3 residues: CSGQGQGETYEQYF. The DNA of the CDR3 is TGCAGCGGCCAGGGACAGGGGGAAACCTACGAGCAGTACTTC.

The genes are TRBV7-8 and TRBJ2-3, with D perhaps TRBD2 (6 bases). Germline V gene data show CDR1 as SGHVS and CDR2 as FQNEAQ. Trimming shortened V by 5 bases and J by 5 bases, and 23 bases separated the two germline ends. This CDR3 is built from 17 residues. The CDR3 DNA sequence: TGTGCCAGCAGCCTAAGGTCGGGACTTTCCTCGGAAGATACGCAGTATTTT. Amino acid sequence: CASSLRSGLSSEDTQYF.

The sample holds a few counts of this clone. This chain's CDR3 is CSETQGMNTEAFF. The DNA for the CDR3 is TGCAGCGAGACACAGGGAATGAACACTGAAGCTTTCTTT. This chain joins TRBV29-1 and TRBJ1-1; a weak D match, TRBD1 (6 bases). The V and J ends lost 7 bases and 0 bases respectively, with 12 bases between them. CDR1 is SQVTM, CDR2 ANQGSEA, per germline. The CDR3 runs 13 residues.

The chain employs TRBV4-1 and TRBJ2-7, with D maybe TRBD1 (5 bases). The CDR3 consists of 15 residues. Trimming removed 0 bases from V and 3 bases from J, with 12 bases in between. Per the germline V gene, CDR1 is MGHRA and CDR2 is YSYEKL. The chain's CDR3 is CASSQEGTGLYEQYF. DNA for the CDR3: TGCGCCAGCAGCCAAGAGGGCACAGGCCTCTACGAGCAGTACTTC.

Worth noting for this clone: In this CDR3 the conserved last residue, phenylalanine or tryptophan, is missing, so a read error is likely. The DNA is left out, because the CDR3 cannot be placed on it with certainty; the CDR3 is given as TCRdb lists it. The V gene is TRBV5-6, the J gene TRBJ1-2; TRBD1 is taken as the D call from the table, unchecked against the DNA. Termini included, the CDR3 measures 12 amino acids. Germline values: CDR1 SGHDT, CDR2 YYEEEE. CDR3 sequence reads: CASSDRGRPGSP.

V and J are TRBV6-1 and TRBJ2-4; D is perhaps TRBD1 (6 bases). Looked up from germline, CDR1 is MNHNS and CDR2 is SASEGT. The V end lost 3 bases, the J end lost 2 bases, and 17 bases lay between the germline ends. The CDR3 contains 17 residues. The CDR3 DNA follows: TGTGCCAGCAGTGATCTCACAGGGCCTACCCCCAAAAACATTCAGTACTTC. Translating it yields CASSDLTGPTPKNIQYF.

The chain uses TRBV15 and TRBJ1-4; D not resolved. This CDR3 has 15 residues. The germline V and J ends were trimmed by 1 base and 3 bases, with 9 bases remaining between them. Germline CDR1 reads LNHNV; CDR2 reads YYDKDF (reference sequence). The CDR3 DNA is TGTGCCACCAGCAGAGGTCAGGACTCTAATGAAAAACTGTTTTTT. Its translation is CATSRGQDSNEKLFF. Variable domain in full (rest from reference TRBV15 and TRBJ1-4): DAMVIQNPRYQVTQFGKPVTLSCSQTLNHNVMYWYQQKSSQAPKLLFHYYDKDFNNEADTPDNFQSRRPNTSFCFLDIRSPGLGDTAMYLCATSRGQDSNEKLFFGSGTQLSVL.

The chain uses TRBV4-1 and TRBJ1-5; 9 bases align to TRBD1. Looked up from germline, CDR1 is MGHRA and CDR2 is YSYEKL. After removal of 7 bases from V and 4 bases from J, the junction contained 8 bases not matched to a gene. This CDR3 contains 15 residues. CDR3 in amino acids: CASTLTTGGNQPQHF. CDR3 nucleotide sequence: TGCGCCAGCACCCTTACGACAGGGGGTAATCAGCCCCAGCATTTT.

The chain combines TRBV28 with TRBJ1-6; D is ambiguous. Germline V gives CDR1 MDHEN, CDR2 SYDVKM. CDR3 size: 13 residues. The V and J ends lost 4 bases and 5 bases respectively, with 6 bases between them. Here the CDR3 reads CASSSGNNSPLHF. CDR3 nucleotides: TGTGCCAGCAGTTCAGGAAATAATTCACCCCTCCACTTT.

The chain couples TRBV19 to TRBJ2-7, with 10 bases fitting TRBD1. The junction had 5 bases not matched to a gene; V was cut back by 7 bases and J by 5 bases. The CDR3 has 13 residues. Germline V gives CDR1 LNHDA, CDR2 SQIVND (reference sequence). The CDR3 here is CASKGQGFNEQYF. In DNA, the CDR3 is TGTGCCAGTAAGGGACAGGGGTTCAACGAGCAGTACTTC. Based on the CDR3 plus reference TRBV19 and TRBJ2-7, the full variable domain is DGGITQSPKYLFRKEGQNVTLSCEQNLNHDAMYWYRQDPGQGLRLIYYSQIVNDFQKGDIAEGYSVSREKKESFPLTVTSAQKNPTAFYLCASKGQGFNEQYFGPGTRLTVT.